This T cell receptor beta chain was captured by sequencing in a study of T cells after somatic rescue of genetic block. From germline, CDR1 is SGHTA and CDR2 FQGNSA. Deletions cut 1 base from V and 1 base from J, with 10 bases between. CDR3 size: 15 residues. Data came from immunoSEQ multiplex PCR; TCRdb stores just in-frame clones and leaves some out. The sample lists 110,000 or so clones, 80% to 95% occurring once. V gene TRBV7-2 combines with J gene TRBJ2-5; tentative D call: TRBD2 (6 bases). Sample: peripheral blood mononuclear cells (PBMCs). The sequence derives from a young woman. The CDR3 sequence: CASSLVRGPQETQYF. Written as DNA, the CDR3 is TGTGCCAGCAGCTTAGTGCGGGGACCCCAAGAGACCCAGTACTTC. The full variable domain, completed using reference TRBV7-2 and TRBJ2-5, is GAGVSQSPSNKVTEKGKDVELRCDPISGHTALYWYRQSLGQGLEFLIYFQGNSAPDKSGLPSDRFSAERTGGSVSTLTIQRTQQEDSAVYLCASSLVRGPQETQYFGPGTRLLVL.